What follows are 29 T cell receptor beta chains derived from one specimen sequenced in a study of T cells in Graves' hyperthyroidism and ophthalmopathy. RNA transcripts served as the template for amplifying TCR beta CDR3 regions. Using the HTBI primer set, a first-round RT-PCR was run on the TCR CDR3. A single record per CDR3 protein comes from TCRdb applying MiXCR to the multiplex PCR reads. The sample consists of about 520,000 distinct CDR3 sequences, approximately 25% of them appearing once. Sequenced: blood. These receptors came from a woman in her twenties or thirties with Graves' ophthalmopathy.

The chain joins TRBV6-1 to TRBJ2-7; D perhaps matches TRBD1 (6 bases). V was cut by 5 bases and J by 4 bases, with 15 bases left in between. CDR3 size: 14 residues. CDR1 is MNHNS and CDR2 is SASEGT in the germline V gene. The CDR3 nucleotides are TGTGCCAGCAGTCCCTCCGGGACACGTTACGAGCAGTACTTC. Amino acids: CASSPSGTRYEQYF.

This clonotype has just a few counts. The chain employs TRBV4-3 and TRBJ1-6; D not resolved. CDR1 is LGHNA and CDR2 is YSLEER in the germline V gene. The CDR3 has 14 residues. V was pared by 0 bases and J by 9 bases, with 9 bases between. The DNA of the CDR3 is TGCGCCAGCAGCCAAGATATTGAAGTTTCACCCCTCCACTTT. It is translated as CASSQDIEVSPLHF.

This clonotype was picked up many times. The V gene is TRBV20-1, the J gene TRBJ1-5; 9 bases are shared with TRBD1. The trim removed 2 bases at V and 2 bases at J, leaving 4 bases unmatched. The CDR3 contains 15 residues. Looked up from germline, CDR1 is DFQATT and CDR2 is SNEGSKA (reference sequence). The CDR3 sequence: CSARNRDRGNQPQHF. For the CDR3, the DNA is TGCAGTGCTAGAAACCGGGACAGGGGCAATCAGCCCCAGCATTTT.

Comment on this clonotype: One end of the junction does not line up with germline, which may come from a read error. V is TRBV28 and J is TRBJ2-5; 9 bases agree with TRBD1. CDR3 length: 16 amino acids. The germline V gene encodes CDR1 MDHEN and CDR2 SYDVKM. Here the CDR3 reads CASSSTGTGKEETKYF. As DNA, the CDR3 is TGTGCCAGCAGTTCCACCGGGACAGGGAAGGAGGAGACCAAGTACTTC.

This clonotype is a singleton in its sample. J is TRBJ2-7 and V is TRBV10-3, with 9 bases aligning to TRBD2. This CDR3 region has 17 residues. Trimming removed 3 bases from V and 7 bases from J; junction bases left unmatched: 16. CDR1 is ENHRY, CDR2 SYGVKD, per germline. The CDR3 protein is CAISETHPGLATREQYF. CDR3 DNA: TGTGCCATCAGTGAAACTCATCCGGGACTAGCAACGCGGGAGCAGTACTTC.

This clonotype was found many times. The gene calls are TRBV13 and TRBJ2-7; TRBD1 matches 7 bases. The CDR3 has 16 amino acids. Germline CDR1 PRHDT, CDR2 FYEKMQ (reference sequence). J was trimmed by 3 bases and V by 5 bases; bases with no gene match: 13. CDR3 in DNA: TGTGCCAGCAGCCTACAGGGGCCAGGGAGCATCTACGAGCAGTACTTC. Translated, it gives CASSLQGPGSIYEQYF. Drawing the rest from reference TRBV13 and TRBJ2-7, the complete variable domain is AAGVIQSPRHLIKEKRETATLKCYPIPRHDTVYWYQQGPGQDPQFLISFYEKMQSDKGSIPDRFSAQQFSDYHSELNMSSLELGDSALYFCASSLQGPGSIYEQYFGPGTRLTVT.

The J gene is TRBJ2-1, the V gene TRBV11-1; TRBD2 aligns across 7 bases. The ends lost 5 bases at V and 3 bases at J; junction bases unmatched: 13. Germline CDR1 SGHAT, CDR2 FQDESV (reference sequence). CDR3 size: 17 residues. CDR3 coding DNA: TGTGCCAGCAGCCACCCGAGGTGGGGGGGGGTCTACAATGAGCAGTTCTTC. Translation: CASSHPRWGGVYNEQFF.

Comments on this clonotype: Its ends do not fully match the called genes, so a read error is possible. The chain links TRBV28 to TRBJ1-5, with 7 bases matching TRBD1. The germline CDR1 and CDR2 sequences are MDHEN and SYDVKM. The CDR3 covers 15 residues. CDR3 sequence: CASSRGGEVNPPQHF. The CDR3 region has the DNA TGTGCCAGCAGCCGAGGGGGCGAAGTCAATCCGCCCCAGCATTTT.

This clonotype was recorded at least ten times. The chain recombines TRBV2 with TRBJ1-5; D may be TRBD1 (6 bases). Between the trimmed V and J ends, which lost 7 bases and 4 bases, there was a span of 11 bases. The CDR3 is 13 residues long. Germline lookup yields CDR1 SNHLY and CDR2 FYNNEI. The CDR3 bases are TGTGCCAGCACTTGGCAGGGGAATCAGCCCCAGCATTTT. As protein: CASTWQGNQPQHF. Combining the CDR3 with reference TRBV2 and TRBJ1-5 gives the whole variable domain EPEVTQTPSHQVTQMGQEVILRCVPISNHLYFYWYRQILGQKVEFLVSFYNNEISEKSEIFDDQFSVERPDGSNFTLKIRSTKLEDSAMYFCASTWQGNQPQHFGDGTRLSIL.

The genes are TRBV5-1 and TRBJ2-7; D may be TRBD2 (6 bases). The CDR3 runs to 14 residues. Germline V gene sequence: CDR1 SGHRS, CDR2 YFSETQ. The V gene lost 0 bases and the J gene lost 6 bases, with 13 bases spanning the gap. The CDR3 sequence is CASSLEGVGGEQYF. The DNA for the CDR3 is TGCGCCAGCAGCTTGGAAGGTGTGGGAGGCGAGCAGTACTTC.

This clonotype showed up many times. This chain connects TRBV20-1 to TRBJ1-5; no clear D gene. The CDR3 loop spans 15 amino acids. Per germline, CDR1 DFQATT and CDR2 SNEGSKA (reference sequence). Trimming stripped 1 base from V and 0 bases from J, with 10 bases between. The CDR3 protein is CSARGLRDSNQPQHF. CDR3 in DNA: TGCAGTGCTAGAGGTTTGCGGGATAGCAATCAGCCCCAGCATTTT.

This clonotype has ten or more counts. V and J are TRBV6-1 and TRBJ2-5, with D perhaps matching TRBD1 (5 bases). Between the trimmed V and J ends, which lost 4 bases and 4 bases, there was a span of 16 bases. Per germline, CDR1 MNHNS and CDR2 SASEGT. This CDR3 is 15 amino acids long. This chain's CDR3 is CASSVTTPGLETQYF. CDR3 coding DNA: TGTGCCAGCAGTGTGACAACGCCAGGGTTAGAGACCCAGTACTTC.

The sample holds a few counts of this clonotype. The chain uses TRBV10-3 and TRBJ1-1; no clear D gene. V was cut by 4 bases and J by 7 bases, with 13 bases left in between. This CDR3 spans 13 amino acids. From germline, CDR1 is ENHRY and CDR2 SYGVKD. The CDR3 loop is CAISGHNDNEAFF. CDR3 nucleotide sequence: TGTGCCATCAGTGGGCACAATGATAATGAAGCTTTCTTT.

The chain has TRBV5-5 and TRBJ1-1; D unresolved. This CDR3 is built from 14 residues. Trimming pared 0 bases from V and 6 bases from J, leaving 12 bases between. Germline CDR1 reads SGHKS; CDR2 reads YYEKEE (reference sequence). Here the CDR3 reads CASSLEQFGAEAFF. DNA of the CDR3: TGTGCCAGCAGCTTGGAACAGTTTGGAGCTGAAGCTTTCTTT.

This clonotype was seen repeatedly, ten times or more. The CDR3 loop is CAISEESTSYEQYF. The CDR3, as DNA: TGTGCCATCAGTGAGGAGTCAACATCCTACGAGCAGTACTTC. The rearrangement links TRBV10-3 to TRBJ2-7, with D uncertain. The V gene lost 2 bases and the J gene lost 1 base, with 9 bases spanning the gap. Per germline, CDR1 ENHRY and CDR2 SYGVKD. This CDR3 spans 14 amino acids.

The genes are TRBV6-1 and TRBJ2-5; 10 bases map to TRBD1. Trimming took 4 bases from V and 5 from J; bases not matched to a gene: 7. This CDR3 has 15 amino acids. CDR1 MNHNS and CDR2 SASEGT come from the germline V gene. The CDR3 DNA reads TGTGCCAGCAGTGGACAGGGGGCGATGTGGGAGACCCAGTACTTC. This sequence encodes CASSGQGAMWETQYF.

This clonotype was seen just once. This may stem from a read error, because a much larger clone lies one nucleotide away. The chain is built from TRBV6-1 and TRBJ1-2, with D hard to call. Germline assignment: CDR1 MNHNS and CDR2 SASEGT. CDR3 length: 14 amino acids. The V end was cut by 5 bases, the J end by 6 bases, with 16 bases between. CDR3 in amino acids: CASSTLAHNHGYTF. The DNA for the CDR3 is TGTGCCAGCAGTACGCTAGCCCACAACCATGGCTACACCTTC.

The V and J genes are TRBV12-3 or TRBV12-4 and TRBJ1-5; D is unclear. The CDR3 extends over 15 amino acids. Trimming cost V 6 bases and J 2 bases, with 14 bases left between them. CDR3 protein: CASRMASAGNQPQHF. CDR3 bases: TGTGCCAGCAGAATGGCCTCTGCGGGCAATCAGCCCCAGCATTTT.

This clonotype was seen repeatedly, ten times or more. The chain joins TRBV24-1 to TRBJ1-2; no firm D call. Germline assignment: CDR1 KGHDR and CDR2 SFDVKD. The CDR3 contains 12 residues. V lost 1 base and J 4 bases, leaving 3 bases between the germline ends. CDR3 in DNA: TGTGCCACCAGTGATTTTAGCTATGGCTACACCTTC. It translates to CATSDFSYGYTF.

This clonotype was observed a handful of times. This chain links TRBV12-3 or TRBV12-4 with TRBJ1-2; 7 nucleotides align to TRBD1. J gave up 5 bases and V 6 bases, and 6 bases lay outside the gene matches. The CDR3 runs 13 residues. The CDR3 DNA reads TGTGCCAGCAGGCTAGGGACAGAATATGGCTACACCTTC. Translated: CASRLGTEYGYTF.

In this sample, this clonotype turned up many times. This chain links TRBV27 with TRBJ2-5, with TRBD1 matching over 8 bases. The V segment lost 8 bases and the J segment 4 bases; nucleotides outside the gene matches: 6. CDR3 length equals 13 residues. CDR1 is MNHEY, CDR2 SMNVEV, per germline (reference sequence). The CDR3, as DNA: TGTGCCAGCTCTGACAGGGGCCCAGAGACCCAGTACTTC. Protein sequence: CASSDRGPETQYF.

The V call is TRBV29-1, the J call TRBJ1-2, with D unclear. In germline, CDR1 is SQVTM, CDR2 ANQGSEA. Trimming stripped 3 bases from V and 0 bases from J, with 14 bases between. This CDR3 has 15 amino acids. The CDR3 sequence: CSVDGLAGANYGYTF. CDR3 sequence (DNA): TGCAGCGTTGATGGTCTAGCGGGAGCTAACTATGGCTACACCTTC. Based on the CDR3 plus reference TRBV29-1 and TRBJ1-2, the full variable domain is SAVISQKPSRDICQRGTSLTIQCQVDSQVTMMFWYRQQPGQSLTLIATANQGSEATYESGFVIDKFPISRPNLTFSTLTVSNMSPEDSSIYLCSVDGLAGANYGYTFGSGTRLTVV.

In this sample, this clonotype turned up a few times. V is TRBV6-1 and J is TRBJ2-2; D is uncertain. Trimming took off 7 bases at V and 5 bases at J, with 8 bases between the two ends. The CDR3 totals 12 residues. CDR1 and CDR2 from the germline V gene are MNHNS and SASEGT. In DNA, the CDR3 is TGTGCCAGCACCCGTGAGACCGGGGAGCTGTTTTTT. Translated: CASTRETGELFF.

This clonotype showed up many times. The chain links TRBV28 to TRBJ1-2; D is uncertain. Germline-derived CDR1 and CDR2 are MDHEN and SYDVKM. The CDR3 loop spans 12 amino acids. Trimming pared 6 bases from V and 8 bases from J, leaving 13 bases between. The CDR3 loop is CASSSPLNGYTF. In nucleotides, the CDR3 is TGTGCCAGCAGCTCCCCCCTAAACGGCTACACCTTC.

In its sample, this clonotype was seen once. The CDR3 end shows no conserved phenylalanine or tryptophan, and so a read error is likely. This chain connects TRBV16 to TRBJ2-7; 9 bases line up with TRBD1. CDR1 and CDR2 from the germline V gene are KGHSY and FQNENV. This CDR3 has 14 amino acids. Trimming cost V 1 base and J 5 bases; bases outside gene matches: 3. The CDR3 DNA reads as TGTGCCAGCAGCCAATACCGGGACAGGGACGAGCAGTACCTC. Protein sequence: CASSQYRDRDEQYL.

This clonotype came up many times. The V gene is TRBV2, the J gene TRBJ2-7, with D possibly being TRBD1 (5 bases). Germline loops: CDR1 SNHLY, CDR2 FYNNEI. This CDR3 region has 12 residues. Trimming shortened V by 8 bases and J by 6 bases, and 14 bases separated the two germline ends. The DNA for the CDR3 is TGTGCCAGCGGACACCTTAGGGTCGAGCAGTACTTC. Translation gives CASGHLRVEQYF.

There are many counts of this clonotype. The rearrangement joins TRBV27 to TRBJ2-7; TRBD1 agrees at 8 bases. The CDR3 loop spans 15 amino acids. The ends lost 4 bases at V and 4 bases at J; junction bases unmatched: 9. CDR1 MNHEY and CDR2 SMNVEV come from the germline V gene (reference sequence). This CDR3 is CASSSTTGVGYEQYF. The CDR3 DNA follows: TGTGCCAGCAGTTCAACGACAGGGGTCGGTTACGAGCAGTACTTC.

There are a few counts of this clonotype. The chain links TRBV28 to TRBJ1-1; 8 nucleotides match TRBD1. Germline trimming cut 6 bases from V and 9 bases from J; bases unmatched to any gene: 6. Germline CDR1 MDHEN, CDR2 SYDVKM. The CDR3 length is 12 residues. CDR3 amino acids: CASREDRGQAFF. CDR3 bases: TGTGCCAGCAGAGAAGACAGGGGACAAGCTTTCTTT.

This CDR3 reads CSARSKHEQYF. CDR3 sequence (DNA): TGCAGTGCTAGATCAAAGCACGAGCAGTACTTC. V usage is TRBV20-1 and J usage is TRBJ2-7, with D unclear. The V end was cut by 2 bases, the J end by 5 bases, with 7 bases between. Looked up from germline, CDR1 is DFQATT and CDR2 is SNEGSKA (reference sequence). This CDR3 has 11 amino acids.